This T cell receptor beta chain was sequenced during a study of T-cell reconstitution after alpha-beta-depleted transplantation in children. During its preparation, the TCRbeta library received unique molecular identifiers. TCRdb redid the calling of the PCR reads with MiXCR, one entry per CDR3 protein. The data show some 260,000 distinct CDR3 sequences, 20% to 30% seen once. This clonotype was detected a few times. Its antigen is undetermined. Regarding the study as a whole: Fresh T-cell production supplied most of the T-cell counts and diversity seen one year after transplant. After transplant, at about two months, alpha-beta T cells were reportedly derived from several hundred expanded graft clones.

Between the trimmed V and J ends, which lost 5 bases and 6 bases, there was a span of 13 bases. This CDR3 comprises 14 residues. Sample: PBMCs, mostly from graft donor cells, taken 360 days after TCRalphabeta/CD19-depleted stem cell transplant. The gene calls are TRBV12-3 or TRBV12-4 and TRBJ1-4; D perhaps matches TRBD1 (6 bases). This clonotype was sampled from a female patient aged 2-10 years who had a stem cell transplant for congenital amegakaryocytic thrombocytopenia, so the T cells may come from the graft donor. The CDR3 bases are TGTGCCAGCAGTACAGGGTTAGGCGATGAAAAACTGTTTTTT. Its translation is CASSTGLGDEKLFF.